Given below is one TCR beta chain in context. Antigen unknown. With 2 bases clipped from V and 2 bases from J, the junction kept 5 bases outside the gene matches. Germline loops: CDR1 SGHDT, CDR2 YYEEEE. The CDR3 contains 15 residues. The donor cohort consisted entirely of Caucasian adults residing in Nashville, Tennessee. This sample was taken from a study of shared clonotypes between healthy human individuals. Findings and caveats of the study: Shared across a few donors were roughly 5.3% of the naive CD4 clonotypes. Donor scarcity curtailed the genetic and exposure-history diversity represented herein.

Method: immunoSEQ multiplex PCR; TCRdb's copy keeps in-frame clones and lacks some. The data hold over a million clones, with roughly 95% observed a single time. The chain carries TRBV5-6 and TRBJ2-7; 9 positions match TRBD2. Material for sequencing was naive CD4+ T cells sorted from blood. Documented subset: CD45RA+ positively selected. The TCR originated in a young man in good health. CDR3 protein: CASSFVLAGPYEQYF. The CDR3 DNA reads TGTGCCAGCAGCTTCGTCCTAGCGGGACCCTACGAGCAGTACTTC.